One and the same sample provided the 30 T cell receptor beta chains below, sequenced in a study of blood T cell repertoires in COVID-19. The method was immunoSEQ multiplex PCR; TCRdb's version includes in-frame clones alone and lacks a portion of them. The repertoire holds approximately 330,000 clones, with about 86% as singletons. The sample consisted of PBMCs or T cells enriched from blood (not recorded which). The source is a woman in her thirties or forties with acute COVID-19.

The chain recombines TRBV5-1 with TRBJ2-5; TRBD2 agrees at 9 bases. This CDR3 contains 15 residues. J lost 5 bases, V lost 2 bases, and 7 bases had no gene match. Germline CDR1 and CDR2: SGHRS and YFSETQ. The CDR3 nucleotides read TGCGCCAGCAGCTTTGTGGCTAGCGGGGACGAGACCCAGTACTTC. It yields the protein CASSFVASGDETQYF.

The rearrangement uses TRBV2 and TRBJ2-2, with TRBD2 identical over 7 bases. This CDR3 region has 14 residues. Trimming at V came to 6 bases and at J to 5 bases, leaving 6 bases not matched to a gene. The V gene's germline CDR1 is SNHLY and CDR2 FYNNEI. The CDR3 reads CASRSRENTGELFF. The CDR3 nucleotides read TGTGCCAGCAGATCGCGGGAGAATACCGGGGAGCTGTTTTTT.

The CDR3 loop reads CASSVRGAGNTIYF. In DNA form, the CDR3 reads TGTGCCAGCAGCGTCAGGGGAGCAGGAAACACCATATATTTT. V is TRBV9 and J is TRBJ1-3; D is perhaps TRBD1 (6 bases). Germline V gene data show CDR1 as SGDLS and CDR2 as YYNGEE. The ends were cut back, 2 bases at V and 4 bases at J, with 10 bases in the middle. The CDR3 has 14 residues.

The J gene is TRBJ2-7, the V gene TRBV6-5; 9 bases are shared with TRBD1. The length of the CDR3 is 13 residues. Germline V gene lookup returns CDR1 MNHEY and CDR2 SVGAGI. J gave up 3 bases and V 5 bases, and 2 bases lay outside the gene matches. The CDR3 sequence: CASSRTGVYEQYF. In nucleotides, the CDR3 is TGTGCCAGCAGTAGGACAGGGGTCTACGAGCAGTACTTC.

The chain combines TRBV4-3 with TRBJ2-5, with D possibly being TRBD2 (6 bases). This CDR3 spans 15 amino acids. The V gene lost 0 bases and the J gene lost 5 bases, with 13 bases spanning the gap. Germline loops: CDR1 LGHNA, CDR2 YSLEER. CDR3 sequence reads: CASSQDALAGETQYF. The CDR3 DNA reads as TGCGCCAGCAGCCAAGATGCACTAGCTGGGGAGACCCAGTACTTC.

The sample holds many counts of this clone. The chain combines TRBV4-2 with TRBJ2-3, with TRBD1 as a possible D gene (5 bases). V gave up 2 bases and J gave up 2 bases, with 14 bases separating them. CDR1 LGHNA and CDR2 YNFKEQ come from the germline V gene. This CDR3 contains 16 residues. The CDR3 region is CASSQSVRASTDTQYF. For the CDR3, the DNA is TGTGCCAGCAGCCAATCTGTCAGGGCATCCACAGATACGCAGTATTTT.

The chain couples TRBV5-1 to TRBJ2-1, with D tentatively TRBD2 (5 bases). The V end was cut by 4 bases, the J end by 4 bases, with 12 bases between. The CDR3 totals 14 residues. Per germline, CDR1 SGHRS and CDR2 YFSETQ. The CDR3 coding sequence is TGCGCCAGCAGCAGGGAGTGGGGATACAATGAGCAGTTCTTC. It is translated as CASSREWGYNEQFF.

V and J are TRBV7-9 and TRBJ2-3, with 10 bases aligning to TRBD2. Looked up from germline, CDR1 is SEHNR and CDR2 is FQNEAQ (reference sequence). The trim removed 10 bases at V and 6 bases at J, leaving 16 bases unmatched. The CDR3 is 16 amino acids. CDR3 DNA sequence: TGTGCCATTAAAAACGGGCTAGCGGGAGTCGAGGATACGCAGTATTTT. Protein: CAIKNGLAGVEDTQYF.

The gene calls are TRBV24-1 and TRBJ2-5; TRBD1 aligns across 12 bases. Looked up from germline, CDR1 is KGHDR and CDR2 is SFDVKD. The length of the CDR3 is 17 residues. After removal of 3 bases from V and 5 bases from J, the junction contained 9 bases not matched to a gene. The CDR3 DNA reads as TGTGCCACCAGTGATCCGGCGGGACAGGGGGCCGGGGAGACCCAGTACTTC. Protein: CATSDPAGQGAGETQYF.

The V and J genes are TRBV25-1 and TRBJ1-1, with D unclear. The CDR3 has 17 residues. V dropped 1 base and J dropped 0 bases, with 15 bases sitting between them. CDR1 and CDR2 (germline): MGHDK, SYGVNS. The CDR3 spells CASSEFVTVDMNTEAFF. The CDR3 bases are TGTGCCAGCAGTGAATTTGTCACAGTTGACATGAACACTGAAGCTTTCTTT.

Concerning this clone itself: Other DNA sequences within the sample encode an identical CDR3. The chain couples TRBV4-1 to TRBJ2-5; 7 bases line up with TRBD1. In germline, CDR1 is MGHRA, CDR2 YSYEKL. The J segment lost 5 bases and the V segment lost 4 bases, leaving 4 bases of the junction unmatched. The CDR3 contains 13 residues. CDR3 sequence (DNA): TGCGCCAGCAGCCCGACAGGGATGGAGACCCAGTACTTC. It translates to CASSPTGMETQYF.

The J gene is TRBJ2-7, the V gene TRBV12-3 or TRBV12-4; a weak D match, TRBD1 (6 bases). This CDR3 region has 13 residues. Trimming left V 2 bases short and J 5 bases short, with 10 bases between. The CDR3 coding sequence is TGTGCCAGCAGTTTATTCAGGGGCGACGAGCAGTACTTC. It codes for CASSLFRGDEQYF.

The V and J genes are TRBV4-3 and TRBJ2-5; D may be TRBD2 (6 bases). Germline V gene sequence: CDR1 LGHNA, CDR2 YSLEER. The CDR3 has 17 residues. V shed 2 bases and J shed 3 bases, with 19 bases lying between them. CDR3 amino acids: CASSQFLGGIGKETQYF. Here the CDR3 DNA reads TGCGCCAGCAGCCAATTCCTGGGGGGTATAGGGAAAGAGACCCAGTACTTC.

The chain is built from TRBV2 and TRBJ1-5; D uncertain. Germline V lookup: CDR1 SNHLY, CDR2 FYNNEI. The length of the CDR3 is 14 residues. V was cut by 4 bases and J by 7 bases, with 14 bases left in between. Here the CDR3 reads CASSGEGRGQPQHF. CDR3 bases: TGTGCCAGCAGTGGGGAAGGACGAGGGCAGCCCCAGCATTTT. Together with reference TRBV2 and TRBJ1-5, the CDR3 gives the full variable domain: EPEVTQTPSHQVTQMGQEVILRCVPISNHLYFYWYRQILGQKVEFLVSFYNNEISEKSEIFDDQFSVERPDGSNFTLKIRSTKLEDSAMYFCASSGEGRGQPQHFGDGTRLSIL.

The chain has TRBV19 and TRBJ2-1, with D hard to call. V shed 6 bases and J shed 0 bases, with 6 bases lying between them. Germline values: CDR1 LNHDA, CDR2 SQIVND (reference sequence). This CDR3 spans 13 amino acids. DNA for the CDR3: TGTGCCAGTAGCCTTAGCTCCTACAATGAGCAGTTCTTC. Amino acid sequence: CASSLSSYNEQFF. The full variable domain, with the rest looked up from reference TRBV19 and TRBJ2-1, is DGGITQSPKYLFRKEGQNVTLSCEQNLNHDAMYWYRQDPGQGLRLIYYSQIVNDFQKGDIAEGYSVSREKKESFPLTVTSAQKNPTAFYLCASSLSSYNEQFFGPGTRLTVL.

V gene TRBV7-2 combines with J gene TRBJ2-1; 14 bases line up with TRBD2. The V gene's germline CDR1 is SGHTA and CDR2 FQGNSA. CDR3 length: 20 residues. The junction had 7 bases not matched to a gene; V was cut back by 0 bases and J by 0 bases. The CDR3 region has the DNA TGTGCCAGCAGCTTAGCGCCGGGACTAGCGGGGGCCCCCTCCTACAATGAGCAGTTCTTC. It is translated as CASSLAPGLAGAPSYNEQFF.

V gene TRBV19 combines with J gene TRBJ2-1, with 9 bases identical to TRBD2. Germline V gene lookup returns CDR1 LNHDA and CDR2 SQIVND (reference sequence). The CDR3 is 18 residues long. The trim removed 2 bases at V and 3 bases at J, leaving 11 bases unmatched. The CDR3 spells CASSIRETSGDFYNEQFF. The DNA for the CDR3 is TGTGCCAGTAGTATACGCGAGACTAGCGGCGACTTCTACAATGAGCAGTTCTTC.

The genes are TRBV6-2 or TRBV6-3 and TRBJ1-4; tentatively, D is TRBD1 (6 bases). This CDR3 region has 16 residues. CDR1 is MNHEY and CDR2 is SVGEGT in the germline V gene. V was clipped by 0 bases and J by 5 bases, with 13 bases between them. Written as DNA, the CDR3 is TGTGCCAGCAGTTACTCTTTGGGGGCCTTGAATGAAAAACTGTTTTTT. This gives the protein CASSYSLGALNEKLFF.

This clone was detected once. This chain links TRBV11-3 with TRBJ2-7; 9 bases align to TRBD1. From germline, CDR1 is SGHNT and CDR2 YENEEA. J gave up 2 bases and V 3 bases, and 2 bases lay outside the gene matches. This CDR3 contains 14 residues. The CDR3 loop reads CASSLGQGPYEQYF. CDR3 nucleotides: TGTGCCAGCAGCTTGGGACAGGGACCCTACGAGCAGTACTTC.

V usage is TRBV4-3 and J usage is TRBJ1-4; D might be TRBD1 (6 bases). CDR3 length equals 14 residues. V was clipped by 0 bases and J by 5 bases, with 7 bases between them. Germline V gene data show CDR1 as LGHNA and CDR2 as YSLEER. CDR3 residues: CASSQEDSNEKLFF. The CDR3 DNA reads TGCGCCAGCAGCCAAGAGGACAGCAATGAAAAACTGTTTTTT.

This rearrangement joins TRBV7-2 to TRBJ2-7; TRBD1 aligns across 7 bases. CDR3 length: 15 residues. From germline, CDR1 is SGHTA and CDR2 FQGNSA. With 4 bases clipped from V and 6 bases from J, the junction kept 12 bases outside the gene matches. This CDR3 is CASSSLRQGDGEQYF. In DNA, the CDR3 is TGTGCCAGCAGCTCACTTCGACAGGGTGATGGCGAGCAGTACTTC.

The chain couples TRBV21-1 to TRBJ1-6; whether TRBD1, the table's D call, matches the DNA was not checked. TRBV21-1 is assigned pseudogene status. The CDR3 length is 16 residues. The DNA of the CDR3 is TGTGCCAGCAGCACCATACAGGGACGAGATAATTCACCCCTCCACTTT. Residues: CASSTIQGRDNSPLHF.

V usage is TRBV27 and J usage is TRBJ1-5; 8 bases agree with TRBD1. The CDR3 contains 17 residues. Germline V lookup: CDR1 MNHEY, CDR2 SMNVEV (reference sequence). J was trimmed by 2 bases and V by 6 bases; bases with no gene match: 12. The CDR3 DNA reads as TGTGCCAGCAGCCGTTTCGGACAGGGAGGGGGCAATCAGCCCCAGCATTTT. Its protein is CASSRFGQGGGNQPQHF.

The V call is TRBV4-1, the J call TRBJ1-2; 8 nucleotides align to TRBD1. Germline CDR1 and CDR2: MGHRA and YSYEKL. J gave up 5 bases and V 4 bases, and 12 bases lay outside the gene matches. The length of the CDR3 is 16 residues. Written as DNA, the CDR3 is TGCGCCAGCAGCCTTGGACAGGGTATCGATTTTTATGGCTACACCTTC. Translating gives CASSLGQGIDFYGYTF.

The rearrangement links TRBV5-6 to TRBJ2-5; a weak D match, TRBD1 (5 bases). Trimming took off 0 bases at V and 3 bases at J, with 12 bases between the two ends. In germline, CDR1 is SGHDT, CDR2 YYEEEE. The length of the CDR3 is 15 residues. The CDR3 protein is CASSLARQNKETQYF. The CDR3, as DNA: TGTGCCAGCAGCTTGGCCAGACAGAACAAAGAGACCCAGTACTTC.

The CDR3 is CASSPAPGAGNQPQHF. DNA of the CDR3: TGTGCCAGCAGTCCCGCCCCAGGGGCGGGCAATCAGCCCCAGCATTTT. The V and J genes are TRBV27 and TRBJ1-5; D is perhaps TRBD1 (6 bases). Germline CDR1 and CDR2: MNHEY and SMNVEV (reference sequence). This CDR3 contains 16 residues. With 5 bases removed from V and 2 bases from J, the gap between germline ends came to 16 bases.

The chain joins TRBV25-1 to TRBJ1-2; the match to TRBD1 covers 9 bases. Germline V gives CDR1 MGHDK, CDR2 SYGVNS. This CDR3 comprises 14 residues. With V trimmed by 5 bases and J by 4 bases, 5 bases remained unmatched. CDR3 sequence: CASSLGTGRYGYTF. CDR3 nucleotide sequence: TGTGCCAGCAGTTTGGGGACAGGGCGCTATGGCTACACCTTC.

The gene calls are TRBV7-2 and TRBJ1-1, with D perhaps matching TRBD1 (6 bases). The length of the CDR3 is 14 residues. V lost 5 bases and J lost 4, with 14 bases in between. Germline CDR1 and CDR2: SGHTA and FQGNSA. CDR3 sequence: CASSALQGSTEAFF. The DNA of the CDR3 is TGTGCCAGCAGCGCACTACAGGGTTCCACTGAAGCTTTCTTT.

V usage is TRBV2 and J usage is TRBJ1-3, with D possibly matching TRBD1 (5 bases). Germline V lookup: CDR1 SNHLY, CDR2 FYNNEI. CDR3 length equals 16 residues. Between the trimmed V and J ends, which lost 7 bases and 0 bases, there was a span of 16 bases. The CDR3 bases are TGTGCCAGCATCAGGGAAAGGGCCTCCTCTGGAAACACCATATATTTT. Translation: CASIRERASSGNTIYF.

The CDR3 nucleotides are TGTGCCAGCAACCCAGCACAGGGGGTCACCGGGGAGCTGTTTTTT. This translates into CASNPAQGVTGELFF. The gene calls are TRBV27 and TRBJ2-2; 8 bases are shared with TRBD1. The V gene's germline CDR1 is MNHEY and CDR2 SMNVEV (reference sequence). CDR3 size: 15 residues. After removal of 7 bases from V and 4 bases from J, the junction contained 8 bases not matched to a gene.